A single sample is the source of the 31 T cell receptor beta chains below, sequenced in a study of T-cell memory formation after mild COVID-19. TCRdb redid the calling of the 5' RACE reads with MiXCR, one entry per CDR3 protein. The sample comprises about 470,000 distinct CDR3 sequences, 20% to 30% of which are singletons, and around 12% rests with the top ten. Sequenced input: PBMCs or a T cell subset sorted from them (not recorded which). Receptors originate from an adult woman who had mild COVID-19 (a few samples of this study predate the infection). Cell type and time point are not known.

CDR3 nucleotide sequence: TGTGCCAGCAGCTTCGCGACTGGCAGGCAGGGGGGGGAAGCTTTCTTT. This encodes CASSFATGRQGGEAFF. This sequence joins TRBV7-9 and TRBJ1-1; TRBD1 aligns across 7 bases. CDR1 is SEHNR, CDR2 FQNEAQ, per germline (reference sequence). V lost 3 bases to trimming and J lost 8 bases; unmatched junction nucleotides: 15. The CDR3 has 16 residues. The whole variable domain, remainder taken from reference TRBV7-9 and TRBJ1-1, is DTGVSQNPRHKITKRGQNVTFRCDPISEHNRLYWYRQTLGQGPEFLTYFQNEAQLEKSRLLSDRFSAERPKGSFSTLEIQRTEQGDSAMYLCASSFATGRQGGEAFFGQGTRLTVV.

The V gene is TRBV7-8, the J gene TRBJ2-5; the match to TRBD2 covers 7 bases. V shed 6 bases, J shed 4 bases, and the junction held 8 bases outside the gene matches. Germline V gene data show CDR1 as SGHVS and CDR2 as FQNEAQ. The CDR3 sequence is 14 residues long. DNA for the CDR3: TGTGCCAGCAGGATAGGGACGGGGGGAGAGACCCAGTACTTC. Translated, it gives CASRIGTGGETQYF.

The genes are TRBV3-1 and TRBJ1-5; 7 nucleotides match TRBD1. This CDR3 region has 16 residues. The V and J ends lost 2 bases and 2 bases, in that order; junction bases with no gene match: 6. CDR1 is LGHDT and CDR2 is YNNKEL in the germline V gene (reference sequence). CDR3 amino acids: CASSQRLTGGNQPQHF. CDR3 coding DNA: TGTGCCAGCAGCCAACGGCTTACAGGGGGCAATCAGCCCCAGCATTTT.

This clonotype was seen only a few times. The rearrangement joins TRBV2 to TRBJ2-1; D possibly corresponds to TRBD2 (6 bases). The CDR3 length is 15 residues. CDR1 and CDR2 (germline): SNHLY, FYNNEI. Here the CDR3 reads CANKKLAGGDNEQFF. CDR3 coding DNA: TGTGCTAACAAAAAACTAGCAGGAGGCGACAATGAGCAGTTCTTC.

The rearrangement uses TRBV5-5 and TRBJ1-2, with no clear D. Germline-derived CDR1 and CDR2 are SGHKS and YYEKEE (reference sequence). The CDR3 runs 14 residues. V was clipped by 0 bases and J by 8 bases, with 14 bases between them. The DNA for the CDR3 is TGTGCCAGCAGCTTGGATTCATTGGCATTGGGCTACACCTTC. Its protein product is CASSLDSLALGYTF. The variable domain in full, with the rest retrieved from reference TRBV5-5 and TRBJ1-2, is DAGVTQSPTHLIKTRGQQVTLRCSPISGHKSVSWYQQVLGQGPQFIFQYYEKEERGRGNFPDRFSARQFPNYSSELNVNALLLGDSALYLCASSLDSLALGYTFGSGTRLTVV.

This clonotype was recorded a few times. The J gene is TRBJ1-1, the V gene TRBV30, with D unresolved. V was cut by 0 bases and J by 1 base, with 9 bases left in between. Germline assignment: CDR1 GTSNPN and CDR2 SVGIG (reference sequence). The CDR3 spans 14 residues. The CDR3 bases are TGTGCCTGGAGTGTCGGTGTCCAGAACACTGAAGCTTTCTTT. Translating gives CAWSVGVQNTEAFF.

CDR3 in DNA: TGTGCCAGCAGCTTAGATCCAGGGACAGGTTCCTACGAGCAGTACTTC. Amino acid sequence: CASSLDPGTGSYEQYF. The rearrangement links TRBV11-3 to TRBJ2-7; 8 bases are a match to TRBD1. Germline loops: CDR1 SGHNT, CDR2 YENEEA. The CDR3 loop spans 16 amino acids. Trimming removed 0 bases from V and 1 base from J; junction bases left unmatched: 5. Filled out from reference TRBV11-3 and TRBJ2-7, the complete variable domain reads EAGVVQSPRYKIIEKKQPVAFWCNPISGHNTLYWYLQNLGQGPELLIRYENEEAVDDSQLPKDRFSAERLKGVDSTLKIQPAELGDSAVYLCASSLDPGTGSYEQYFGPGTRLTVT.

The rearrangement links TRBV7-3 to TRBJ2-1, with 8 nucleotides matching TRBD1. The CDR3 is 16 amino acids. Germline CDR1 and CDR2: SGHTA and FQGTGA. The junction had 7 bases not matched to a gene; V was cut back by 3 bases and J by 3 bases. The CDR3 region has the DNA TGTGCCAGCAGCTTTTCCGCCGGGACAGGCTACAATGAGCAGTTCTTC. Translating it yields CASSFSAGTGYNEQFF. Complete variable domain (other parts from reference TRBV7-3 and TRBJ2-1): GAGVSQTPSNKVTEKGKYVELRCDPISGHTALYWYRQSLGQGPEFLIYFQGTGAADDSGLPNDRFFAVRPEGSVSTLKIQRTERGDSAVYLCASSFSAGTGYNEQFFGPGTRLTVL.

J is TRBJ1-1 and V is TRBV29-1; possibly TRBD1 for D (5 bases). The CDR3 consists of 13 residues. V lost 2 bases to trimming and J lost 5 bases, with 12 bases between them. CDR1 SQVTM and CDR2 ANQGSEA come from the germline V gene. CDR3 DNA sequence: TGCAGCGTTGAATTGAGTGGGGGGACTGAAGCTTTCTTT. It encodes CSVELSGGTEAFF.

The rearrangement links TRBV20-1 to TRBJ2-1, with 10 bases aligning to TRBD2. The CDR3 covers 11 residues. Germline V CDR1 and CDR2: DFQATT, SNEGSKA (reference sequence). In nucleotides, the CDR3 is TGCAGCGGACTAGCGGATAATGAGCAGTTCTTC. Translation: CSGLADNEQFF.

This clonotype was detected a few times. The chain uses TRBV7-9 and TRBJ2-3, with D perhaps being TRBD1 or TRBD2 (5 bases each). Between the trimmed V and J ends, which lost 5 bases and 0 bases, there was a span of 18 bases. The CDR3 spans 17 residues. CDR1 and CDR2 from the germline V gene are SEHNR and FQNEAQ (reference sequence). The CDR3 here is CASSLLWGEGSTDTQYF. Here the CDR3 DNA reads TGTGCCAGCAGCCTCCTCTGGGGCGAGGGTAGCACAGATACGCAGTATTTT.

V and J are TRBV5-1 and TRBJ1-6; 8 bases are shared with TRBD1. The CDR3 covers 15 residues. V trimming: 4 bases; J trimming: 8 bases; junction bases outside the gene matches: 8. CDR1 is SGHRS and CDR2 is YFSETQ in the germline V gene. CDR3 residues: CASSLLQGADSPLHF. The CDR3 DNA reads TGCGCCAGCAGCCTACTCCAGGGGGCCGATTCACCCCTCCACTTT.

The chain combines TRBV20-1 with TRBJ1-4; no reliable D call. CDR1 is DFQATT and CDR2 is SNEGSKA in the germline V gene (reference sequence). Trimming removed 5 bases at V and 0 bases at J, with 10 bases between. The CDR3 totals 14 residues. CDR3 coding DNA: TGCAGTGCTGCTCACGGGCCAACTAATGAAAAACTGTTTTTT. This sequence encodes CSAAHGPTNEKLFF.

The sample holds a few counts of this clonotype. The CDR3 nucleotides read TGCGCCAGCAGCCCCCTTGGGGACACCAGCACCTACGAGCAGTACTTC. Translating it yields CASSPLGDTSTYEQYF. The genes are TRBV5-1 and TRBJ2-7; the D gene is possibly TRBD1 (6 bases). The CDR3 length is 16 residues. Per germline, CDR1 SGHRS and CDR2 YFSETQ. The ends were cut back, 4 bases at V and 2 bases at J, with 19 bases in the middle.

This chain links TRBV20-1 with TRBJ1-4; no reliable D call. The germline V gene encodes CDR1 DFQATT and CDR2 SNEGSKA (reference sequence). The CDR3 extends over 13 amino acids. Trimming removed 3 bases at V and 5 bases at J, with 10 bases between. CDR3 sequence: CSASSGTNEKLFF. For the CDR3, the DNA is TGCAGTGCTAGTTCGGGTACCAATGAAAAACTGTTTTTT.

Only a few counts were recorded for this clonotype. This chain links TRBV12-3 or TRBV12-4 with TRBJ2-1; 9 nucleotides match TRBD1. V gave up 5 bases and J gave up 12 bases; unmatched junction bases: 5. The length of the CDR3 is 12 residues. The CDR3 loop reads CASSATGGWQFF. The DNA for the CDR3 is TGTGCCAGCAGTGCGACAGGGGGTTGGCAGTTCTTC.

This rearrangement joins TRBV28 to TRBJ2-3; a weak D match, TRBD1 (7 bases). The CDR3 totals 13 residues. V was trimmed by 10 bases and J by 5 bases, leaving 16 bases between them. Germline-derived CDR1 and CDR2 are MDHEN and SYDVKM. In DNA form, the CDR3 reads TGTGCCACAGGGGGGCCGTTGGGAGATACGCAGTATTTT. Encoded protein: CATGGPLGDTQYF.

This clonotype came up a few times. The chain combines TRBV24-1 with TRBJ2-7; 9 nucleotides align to TRBD1. V lost 4 bases and J lost 5; bases outside the gene matches: 8. The V gene's germline CDR1 is KGHDR and CDR2 SFDVKD. This CDR3 spans 15 amino acids. The CDR3 is CATSEPGTGSHEQYF. In DNA form, the CDR3 reads TGTGCCACCAGTGAACCCGGGACAGGGTCTCACGAGCAGTACTTC.

The chain carries TRBV6-2 or TRBV6-3 and TRBJ1-2; the D gene is possibly TRBD1 (5 bases). This CDR3 is 16 amino acids long. Trimming stripped 0 bases from V and 3 bases from J, with 14 bases between. CDR1 and CDR2 (germline): MNHEY, SVGEGT. The CDR3 DNA follows: TGTGCCAGCAGTTACTCGAATACCAGGGTTGACTATGGCTACACCTTC. It is translated as CASSYSNTRVDYGYTF.

The chain joins TRBV24-1 to TRBJ2-7, with no clear D. This CDR3 has 14 amino acids. Germline V gene data show CDR1 as KGHDR and CDR2 as SFDVKD. Trimming left V 4 bases short and J 5 bases short, with 14 bases between. The DNA of the CDR3 is TGTGCCACCAGTGACGCAATCCGGGCCAACGAGCAGTACTTC. Translated, it gives CATSDAIRANEQYF.

This clonotype has ten or more counts. V and J are TRBV4-3 and TRBJ1-1, with D perhaps matching TRBD1 (5 bases). The CDR3 has 15 residues. CDR1 and CDR2 from the germline V gene are LGHNA and YSLEER. V lost 5 bases to trimming and J lost 0 bases, with 13 bases between them. CDR3 in amino acids: CASSAGTYMNTEAFF. CDR3 DNA sequence: TGCGCCAGCAGCGCCGGGACTTATATGAACACTGAAGCTTTCTTT.

V and J are TRBV12-3 or TRBV12-4 and TRBJ2-7; 9 bases fit TRBD2. V lost 5 bases, J lost 2 bases, and 4 bases stayed unmatched. This CDR3 spans 14 amino acids. The CDR3 DNA reads as TGTGCCAGCAGTGGGGGACTAGCTCCCTACGAGCAGTACTTC. Protein: CASSGGLAPYEQYF.

This chain links TRBV12-3 or TRBV12-4 with TRBJ2-2; TRBD2 matches 10 bases. J lost 3 bases, V lost 7 bases, and 8 bases had no gene match. There are 16 residues in the CDR3. The CDR3, as DNA: TGTGCCAGCAAGCAGGGGACTAGCGAGTACACCGGGGAGCTGTTTTTT. Its translation: CASKQGTSEYTGELFF.

The V gene is TRBV5-1, the J gene TRBJ2-1; D call uncertain. CDR1 is SGHRS, CDR2 YFSETQ, per germline. Trimming shortened V by 5 bases and J by 0 bases, and 12 bases separated the two germline ends. The CDR3 loop spans 15 amino acids. DNA for the CDR3: TGCGCCAGCAGTCCAACTGGGGACTCCTACAATGAGCAGTTCTTC. Translating gives CASSPTGDSYNEQFF.

V and J are TRBV2 and TRBJ2-5; weak D call: TRBD2 (5 bases). This CDR3 has 13 residues. CDR1 and CDR2 (germline): SNHLY, FYNNEI. The ends were cut back, 6 bases at V and 5 bases at J, with 13 bases in the middle. Here the CDR3 reads CASRIRGEETQYF. DNA of the CDR3: TGTGCCAGCAGGATACGGGGAGAGGAGACCCAGTACTTC.

This clonotype was seen once. This chain uses TRBV18 with TRBJ2-3; 9 bases are shared with TRBD1. With V trimmed by 2 bases and J by 5 bases, 8 bases remained unmatched. The CDR3 runs 16 residues. The V gene's germline CDR1 is KGHSH and CDR2 LQKENI. Here the CDR3 reads CASSPLDRGDKDTQYF. In DNA form, the CDR3 reads TGTGCCAGCTCACCATTGGACAGGGGAGATAAAGATACGCAGTATTTT. Together with reference TRBV18 and TRBJ2-3, the CDR3 gives the full variable domain: NAGVMQNPRHLVRRRGQEARLRCSPMKGHSHVYWYRQLPEEGLKFMVYLQKENIIDESGMPKERFSAEFPKEGPSILRIQQVVRGDSAAYFCASSPLDRGDKDTQYFGPGTRLTVL.

This clonotype has at least ten counts. The V and J genes are TRBV12-3 or TRBV12-4 and TRBJ2-3; D call uncertain. The V end was cut by 2 bases, the J end by 6 bases, with 6 bases between. The CDR3 covers 12 residues. The CDR3 reads CASSLNSDTQYF. In DNA form, the CDR3 reads TGTGCCAGCAGTTTAAACTCCGATACGCAGTATTTT.

This clonotype has just a few counts. The chain combines TRBV7-9 with TRBJ2-7; TRBD2 agrees at 8 bases. CDR1 is SEHNR and CDR2 is FQNEAQ in the germline V gene (reference sequence). The CDR3 totals 16 residues. With 0 bases clipped from V and 5 bases from J, the junction kept 9 bases outside the gene matches. In DNA form, the CDR3 reads TGTGCCAGCAGCTTAGCTCTGGGACTAGAATGGGACGAGCAGTACTTC. As protein: CASSLALGLEWDEQYF.

In its sample, this clonotype was seen a few times. V gene TRBV18 combines with J gene TRBJ2-7; possible D gene TRBD1, 6 bases. The CDR3 has 16 amino acids. CDR1 KGHSH and CDR2 LQKENI come from the germline V gene. V was clipped by 1 base and J by 3 bases, with 16 bases between them. CDR3 sequence (DNA): TGTGCCAGCTCACCACGTTCCACAGGGTTGAACTACGAGCAGTACTTC. Amino acids: CASSPRSTGLNYEQYF. Full variable domain (outside the CDR3, taken from reference TRBV18 and TRBJ2-7): NAGVMQNPRHLVRRRGQEARLRCSPMKGHSHVYWYRQLPEEGLKFMVYLQKENIIDESGMPKERFSAEFPKEGPSILRIQQVVRGDSAAYFCASSPRSTGLNYEQYFGPGTRLTVT.

This clonotype was picked up a small number of times. This chain uses TRBV23-1 with TRBJ2-1; tentatively, D is TRBD1 (6 bases). TRBV23-1 is an ORF, with its function uncertain. V lost 3 bases and J lost 2, with 14 bases in between. The CDR3 spans 16 residues. The CDR3 coding sequence is TGCGCCAGCAGTCAGACAGGACCCACACCCTACAATGAGCAGTTCTTC. Translation: CASSQTGPTPYNEQFF.

This clonotype was seen a few times. This rearrangement joins TRBV7-2 to TRBJ1-1; D perhaps matches TRBD1 (6 bases). The CDR3 extends over 15 amino acids. CDR1 and CDR2 (germline): SGHTA, FQGNSA. V was shortened by 2 bases and J by 1 base, with 11 bases between the two germline ends. The CDR3 DNA is TGTGCCAGCAGCTTATATCCGGGGGCGAACACTGAAGCTTTCTTT. It translates to CASSLYPGANTEAFF.